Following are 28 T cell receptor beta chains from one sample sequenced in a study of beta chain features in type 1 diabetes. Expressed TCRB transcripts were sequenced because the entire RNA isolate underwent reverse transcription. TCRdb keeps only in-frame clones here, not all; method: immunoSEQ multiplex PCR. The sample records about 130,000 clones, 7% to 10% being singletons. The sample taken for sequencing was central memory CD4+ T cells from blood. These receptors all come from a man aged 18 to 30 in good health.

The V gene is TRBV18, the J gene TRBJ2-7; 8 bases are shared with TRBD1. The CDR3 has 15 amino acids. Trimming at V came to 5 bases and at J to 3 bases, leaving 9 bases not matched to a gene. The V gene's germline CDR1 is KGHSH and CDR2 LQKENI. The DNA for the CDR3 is TGTGCCAGCTCATCAGAGACAGGGGCTATCTACGAGCAGTACTTC. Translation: CASSSETGAIYEQYF.

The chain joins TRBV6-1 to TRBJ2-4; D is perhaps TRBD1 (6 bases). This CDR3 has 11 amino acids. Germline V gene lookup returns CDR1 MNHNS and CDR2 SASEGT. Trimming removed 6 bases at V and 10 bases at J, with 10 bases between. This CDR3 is CASRGQIIQYF. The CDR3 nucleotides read TGTGCCAGCAGAGGACAGATTATTCAGTACTTC.

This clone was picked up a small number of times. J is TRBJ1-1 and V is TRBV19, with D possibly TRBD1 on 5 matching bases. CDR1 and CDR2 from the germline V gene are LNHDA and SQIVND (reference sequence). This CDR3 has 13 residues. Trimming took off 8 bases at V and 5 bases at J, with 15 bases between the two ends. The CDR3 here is CASHSKSGTEAFF. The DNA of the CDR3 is TGTGCCAGTCACTCCAAATCAGGGACTGAAGCTTTCTTT.

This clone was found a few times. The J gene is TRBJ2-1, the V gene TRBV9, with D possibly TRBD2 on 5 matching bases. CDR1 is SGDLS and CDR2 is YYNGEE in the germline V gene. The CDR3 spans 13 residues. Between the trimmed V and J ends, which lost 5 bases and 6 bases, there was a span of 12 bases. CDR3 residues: CASSRDPSNEQFF. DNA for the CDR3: TGTGCCAGCAGTCGGGATCCCTCCAATGAGCAGTTCTTC.

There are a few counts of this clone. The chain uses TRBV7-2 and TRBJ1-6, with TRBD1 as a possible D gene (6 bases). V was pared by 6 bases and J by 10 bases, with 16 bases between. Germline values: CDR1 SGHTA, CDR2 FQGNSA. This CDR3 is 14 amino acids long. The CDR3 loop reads CASRSTGRGSPLHF. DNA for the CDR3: TGTGCCAGCAGGTCAACAGGGAGAGGATCACCCCTCCACTTT. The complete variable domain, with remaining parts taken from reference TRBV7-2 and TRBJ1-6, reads GAGVSQSPSNKVTEKGKDVELRCDPISGHTALYWYRQSLGQGLEFLIYFQGNSAPDKSGLPSDRFSAERTGGSVSTLTIQRTQQEDSAVYLCASRSTGRGSPLHFGNGTRLTVT.

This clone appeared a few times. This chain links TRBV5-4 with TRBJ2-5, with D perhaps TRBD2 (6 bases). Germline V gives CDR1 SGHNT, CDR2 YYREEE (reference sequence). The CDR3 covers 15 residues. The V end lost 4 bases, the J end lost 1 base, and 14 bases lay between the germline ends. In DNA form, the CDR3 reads TGTGCCAGCAGCCCCGCGGGGTTCGGCCAAGAGACCCAGTACTTC. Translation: CASSPAGFGQETQYF.

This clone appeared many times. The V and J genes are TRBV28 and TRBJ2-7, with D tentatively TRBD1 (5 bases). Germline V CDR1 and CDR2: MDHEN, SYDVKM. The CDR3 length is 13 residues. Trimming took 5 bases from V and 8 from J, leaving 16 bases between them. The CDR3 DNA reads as TGTGCCAGCAGTCCCACGGACATCCCCAAGCAGTACTTC. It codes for CASSPTDIPKQYF.

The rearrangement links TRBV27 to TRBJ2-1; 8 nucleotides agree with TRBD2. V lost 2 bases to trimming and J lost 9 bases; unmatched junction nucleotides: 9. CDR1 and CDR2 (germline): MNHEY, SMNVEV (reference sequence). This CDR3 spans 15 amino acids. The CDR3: CASSLIRIAGFEQFF. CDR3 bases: TGTGCCAGCAGTTTAATAAGAATAGCGGGGTTTGAGCAGTTCTTC.

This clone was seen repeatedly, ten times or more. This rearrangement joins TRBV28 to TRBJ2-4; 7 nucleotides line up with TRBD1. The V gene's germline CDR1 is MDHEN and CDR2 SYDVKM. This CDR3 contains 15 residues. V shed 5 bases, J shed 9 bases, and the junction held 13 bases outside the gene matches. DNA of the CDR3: TGTGCCAGCAGTCCACCGGGACAGCCTCTAAGCATTCAGTACTTC. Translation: CASSPPGQPLSIQYF.

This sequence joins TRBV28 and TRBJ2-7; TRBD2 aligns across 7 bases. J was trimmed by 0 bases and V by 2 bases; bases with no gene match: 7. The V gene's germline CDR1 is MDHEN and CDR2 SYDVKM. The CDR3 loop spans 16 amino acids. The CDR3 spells CASSLAGETPSYEQYF. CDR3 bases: TGTGCCAGCAGTTTAGCGGGGGAGACTCCCTCCTACGAGCAGTACTTC.

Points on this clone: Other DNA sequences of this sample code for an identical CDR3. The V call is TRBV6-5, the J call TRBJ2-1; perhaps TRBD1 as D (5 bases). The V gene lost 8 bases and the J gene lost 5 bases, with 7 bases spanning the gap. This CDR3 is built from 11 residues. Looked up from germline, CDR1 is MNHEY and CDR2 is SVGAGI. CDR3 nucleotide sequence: TGTGCCAGCTCCAGGGACAATGAGCAGTTCTTC. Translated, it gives CASSRDNEQFF.

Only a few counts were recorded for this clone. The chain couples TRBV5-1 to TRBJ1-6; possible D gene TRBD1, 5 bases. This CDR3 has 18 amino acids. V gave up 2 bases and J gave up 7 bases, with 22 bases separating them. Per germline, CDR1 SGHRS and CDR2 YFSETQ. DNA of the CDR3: TGCGCCAGCAGCTTAACAGTTGGAGGGGCCCTCTTGAATTCACCCCTCCACTTT. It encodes CASSLTVGGALLNSPLHF. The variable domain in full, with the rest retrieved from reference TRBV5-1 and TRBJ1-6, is KAGVTQTPRYLIKTRGQQVTLSCSPISGHRSVSWYQQTPGQGLQFLFEYFSETQRNKGNFPGRFSGRQFSNSRSEMNVSTLELGDSALYLCASSLTVGGALLNSPLHFGNGTRLTVT.

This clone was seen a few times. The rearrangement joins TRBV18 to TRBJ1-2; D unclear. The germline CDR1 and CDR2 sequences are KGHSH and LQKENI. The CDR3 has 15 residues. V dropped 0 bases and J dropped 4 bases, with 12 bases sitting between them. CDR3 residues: CASSPPEGYLYGYTF. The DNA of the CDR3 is TGTGCCAGCTCACCACCGGAGGGATATCTCTATGGCTACACCTTC.

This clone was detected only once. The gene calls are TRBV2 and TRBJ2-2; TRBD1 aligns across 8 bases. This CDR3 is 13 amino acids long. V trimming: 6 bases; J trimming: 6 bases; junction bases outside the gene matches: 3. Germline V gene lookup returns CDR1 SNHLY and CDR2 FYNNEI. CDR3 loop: CASSPRGPGELFF. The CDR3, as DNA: TGTGCCAGCAGCCCCAGGGGGCCCGGGGAGCTGTTTTTT.

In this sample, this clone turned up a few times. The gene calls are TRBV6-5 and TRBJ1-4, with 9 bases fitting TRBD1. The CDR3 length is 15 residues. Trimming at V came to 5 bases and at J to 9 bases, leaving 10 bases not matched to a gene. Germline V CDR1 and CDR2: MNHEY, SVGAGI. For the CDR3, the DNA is TGTGCCAGCAGTAGGCTCGACAGGGGGTGGAAAAAACTGTTTTTT. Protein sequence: CASSRLDRGWKKLFF.

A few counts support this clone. This CDR3 reads CASSESPWTSGGGTDTQYF. The CDR3 DNA follows: TGTGCCAGCAGTGAAAGCCCCTGGACTAGCGGGGGGGGCACAGATACGCAGTATTTT. The chain carries TRBV2 and TRBJ2-3; 15 bases align to TRBD2. Trimming removed 2 bases from V and 1 base from J; junction bases left unmatched: 7. Germline V CDR1 and CDR2: SNHLY, FYNNEI. The CDR3 has 19 amino acids.

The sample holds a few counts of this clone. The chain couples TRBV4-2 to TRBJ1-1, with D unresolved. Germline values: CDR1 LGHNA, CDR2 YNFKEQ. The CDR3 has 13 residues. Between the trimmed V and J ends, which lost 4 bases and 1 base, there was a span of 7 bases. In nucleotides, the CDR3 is TGTGCCAGCAGCCTTGCGTCGAACACTGAAGCTTTCTTT. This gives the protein CASSLASNTEAFF.

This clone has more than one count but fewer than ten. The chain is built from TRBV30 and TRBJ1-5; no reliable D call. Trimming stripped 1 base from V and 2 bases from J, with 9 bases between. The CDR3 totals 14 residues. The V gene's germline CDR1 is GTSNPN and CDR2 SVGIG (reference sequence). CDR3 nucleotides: TGTGCCTGGAGTGGGGCTCAGCGCAATCAGCCCCAGCATTTT. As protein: CAWSGAQRNQPQHF.

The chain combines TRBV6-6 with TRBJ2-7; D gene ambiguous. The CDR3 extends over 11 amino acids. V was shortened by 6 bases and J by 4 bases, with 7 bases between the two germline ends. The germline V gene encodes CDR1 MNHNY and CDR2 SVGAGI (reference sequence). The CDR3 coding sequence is TGTGCCAGCAGCCGACAATACGAGCAGTACTTC. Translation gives CASSRQYEQYF.

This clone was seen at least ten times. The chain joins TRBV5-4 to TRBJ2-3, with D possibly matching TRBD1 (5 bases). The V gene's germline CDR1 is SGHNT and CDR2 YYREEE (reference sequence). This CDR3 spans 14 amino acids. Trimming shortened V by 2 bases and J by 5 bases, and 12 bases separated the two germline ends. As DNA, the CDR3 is TGTGCCAGCAGCTTAAACTCGCAGGGAGATACGCAGTATTTT. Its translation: CASSLNSQGDTQYF.

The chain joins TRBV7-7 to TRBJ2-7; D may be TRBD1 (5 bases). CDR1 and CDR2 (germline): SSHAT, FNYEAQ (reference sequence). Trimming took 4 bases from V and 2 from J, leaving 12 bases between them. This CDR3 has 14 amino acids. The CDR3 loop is CASSSDIRPYEQYF. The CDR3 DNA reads TGTGCCAGCAGCTCGGACATCCGCCCCTACGAGCAGTACTTC.

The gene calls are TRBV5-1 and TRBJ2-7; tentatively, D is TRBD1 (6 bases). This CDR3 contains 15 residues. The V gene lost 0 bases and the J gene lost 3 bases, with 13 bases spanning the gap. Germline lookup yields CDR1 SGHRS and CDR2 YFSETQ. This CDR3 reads CASSLVGGQLYEQYF. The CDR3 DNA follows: TGCGCCAGCAGCTTGGTTGGGGGCCAACTCTACGAGCAGTACTTC.

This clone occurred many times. CDR3 loop: CAISDGGATDTQYF. The CDR3 nucleotides read TGTGCCATCAGTGATGGTGGGGCCACAGATACGCAGTATTTT. This chain uses TRBV10-3 with TRBJ2-3, with TRBD1 as a possible D gene (5 bases). This CDR3 is 14 amino acids long. Germline assignment: CDR1 ENHRY and CDR2 SYGVKD. V lost 3 bases and J 2 bases, leaving 9 bases between the germline ends.

The CDR3 region is CASSLQGVSTDTQYF. In DNA form, the CDR3 reads TGTGCCAGCAGCTTACAGGGCGTGAGCACAGATACGCAGTATTTT. The chain employs TRBV7-3 and TRBJ2-3, with D possibly TRBD1 on 5 matching bases. Per the germline V gene, CDR1 is SGHTA and CDR2 is FQGTGA. This CDR3 has 15 residues. V was cut by 2 bases and J by 0 bases, with 9 bases left in between.

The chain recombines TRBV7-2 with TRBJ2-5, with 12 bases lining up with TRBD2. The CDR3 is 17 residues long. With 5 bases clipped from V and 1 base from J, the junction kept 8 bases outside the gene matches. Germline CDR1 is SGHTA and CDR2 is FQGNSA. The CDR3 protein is CASSQGLAGGLQETQYF. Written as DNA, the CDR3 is TGTGCCAGCAGCCAGGGGCTAGCGGGGGGGCTCCAAGAGACCCAGTACTTC. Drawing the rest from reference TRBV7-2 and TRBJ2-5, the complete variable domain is GAGVSQSPSNKVTEKGKDVELRCDPISGHTALYWYRQSLGQGLEFLIYFQGNSAPDKSGLPSDRFSAERTGGSVSTLTIQRTQQEDSAVYLCASSQGLAGGLQETQYFGPGTRLLVL.

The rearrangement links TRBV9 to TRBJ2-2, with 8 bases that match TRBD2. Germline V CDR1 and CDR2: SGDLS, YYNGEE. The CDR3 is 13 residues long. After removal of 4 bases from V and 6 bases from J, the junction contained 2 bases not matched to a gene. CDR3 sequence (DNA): TGTGCCAGCAGCACCGGGGGGGCCGGGGAGCTGTTTTTT. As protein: CASSTGGAGELFF. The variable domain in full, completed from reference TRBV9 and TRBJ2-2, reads DSGVTQTPKHLITATGQRVTLRCSPRSGDLSVYWYQQSLDQGLQFLIQYYNGEERAKGNILERFSAQQFPDLHSELNLSSLELGDSALYFCASSTGGAGELFFGEGSRLTVL.

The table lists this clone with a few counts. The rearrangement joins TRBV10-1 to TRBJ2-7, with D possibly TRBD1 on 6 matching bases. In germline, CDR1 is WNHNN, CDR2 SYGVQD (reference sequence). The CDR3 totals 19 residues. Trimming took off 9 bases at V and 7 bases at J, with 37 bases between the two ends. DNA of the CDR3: TGCGCCAGGGATCCCCTTCATCTCGCGGACAGATCCTCTCAAGGGGAGCAGTACTTC. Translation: CARDPLHLADRSSQGEQYF.

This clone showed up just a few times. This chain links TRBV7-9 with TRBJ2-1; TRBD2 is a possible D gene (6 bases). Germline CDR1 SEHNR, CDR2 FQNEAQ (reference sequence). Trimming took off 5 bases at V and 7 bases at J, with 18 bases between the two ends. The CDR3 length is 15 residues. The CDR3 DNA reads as TGTGCCAGCAGCCGCCCCGCGGGGACCAAAAATGAGCAGTTCTTC. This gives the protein CASSRPAGTKNEQFF.